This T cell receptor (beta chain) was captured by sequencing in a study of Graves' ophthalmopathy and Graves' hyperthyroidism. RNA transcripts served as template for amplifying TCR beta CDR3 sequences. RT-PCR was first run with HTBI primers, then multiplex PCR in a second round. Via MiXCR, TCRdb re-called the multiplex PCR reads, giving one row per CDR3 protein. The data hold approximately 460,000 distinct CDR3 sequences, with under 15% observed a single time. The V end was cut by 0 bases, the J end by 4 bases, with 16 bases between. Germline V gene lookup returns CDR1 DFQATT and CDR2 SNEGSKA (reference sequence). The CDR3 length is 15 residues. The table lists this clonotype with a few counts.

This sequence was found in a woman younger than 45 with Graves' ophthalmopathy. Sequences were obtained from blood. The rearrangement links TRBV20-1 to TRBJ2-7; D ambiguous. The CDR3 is CSARDANVASYEQYF. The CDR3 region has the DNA TGCAGTGCTAGAGACGCAAATGTTGCCTCGTACGAGCAGTACTTC.